The rows below give T cell receptor beta chains drawn from one sample of a study of CD8 T cell repertoires and HIV-1 epitope variants. Their antigen targets remain unknown. Clones were read by immunoSEQ multiplex PCR, and TCRdb kept only the in-frame ones, dropping some. In the table there are over 5,000 clones, less than 70% of which are singletons. The sample taken for sequencing was cultured CD8+ T cells derived from PBMCs. The source is a male donor with HIV. The CDR3 runs from the conserved cysteine through the conserved F or W. A D gene is named only where the DNA matches it firmly. The size of a clone is reported for some rows only, either as once, few or many, or as a class for expanded clones.

>TRBV5-6|TRBJ2-5|TRBD1|-
TGTGCCAGCAGCCCACCGGACAGGGGGCTCGAGACCCAGTACTTC
CASSPPDRGLETQYF
>TRBV9|TRBJ1-1|-|-
TGTGCCAGCAGCCCCTCCGGTGGCATCACTGAAGCTTTCTTT
CASSPSGGITEAFF
>TRBV7-9|TRBJ2-7|-|few
TGTGCCAGCAGTCACGGGATAGCCTACGAGCAGTACTTC
CASSHGIAYEQYF
>TRBV2|TRBJ2-7|-|few
TGTGCCAGCAGTGACTACGGACAGCGCGACGAGCAGTACTTC
CASSDYGQRDEQYF
>TRBV6-5|TRBJ2-7|-|-
TGTGCCAGCAGTTATCCAGGGACGGCCGAGCAGTACTTC
CASSYPGTAEQYF
>TRBV4-3|TRBJ2-1|TRBD1|few
TGCGCCAGCAGCCAACGGACAGGGCTAGAGGATGAGCAGTTCTTC
CASSQRTGLEDEQFF
>TRBV10-2|TRBJ2-7|-|few
TGCGCCAGCAGGGGGGGATGGGGCAAGGGTACCTACGAGCAGTACTTC
CASRGGWGKGTYEQYF
>TRBV28|TRBJ1-1|-|few
TGTGCCAGCAGTTTGGGGAGGACTGAAGCTTTCTTT
CASSLGRTEAFF
>TRBV7-9|TRBJ2-1|-|-
TGTGCCAGCAACCCGGAGGGGTTACCTTACAATGAGCAGTTCTTC
CASNPEGLPYNEQFF
>TRBV7-9|TRBJ2-7|-|-
TGTGCCAGCAGCTTAGTCGGCAGGGCACTGGACGAGCAGTACTTC
CASSLVGRALDEQYF
>TRBV29-1|TRBJ1-2|TRBD1|once
TGCAGCGTTGAATTCCCGCGGACAGGGTCTAACTATGGCTACACCTTC
CSVEFPRTGSNYGYTF
>TRBV6-6|TRBJ2-7|TRBD1|-
TGTGCCAGCAGTTACCAGGGGGTGAACGAGCAGTACTTC
CASSYQGVNEQYF
>TRBV30|TRBJ1-2|-|few
TGTGCCTGGAGTGAAGGGATCTATGGCTACACCTTC
CAWSEGIYGYTF
>TRBV11-3|TRBJ2-2|-|-
TGTGCCAGCAGCTTAGAATCAAGTTCCAAGCTGTTTTTT
CASSLESSSKLFF
>TRBV10-3|TRBJ1-4|-|-
TGTGCCATCAGTGAGTCCAGGGTCCGGGATGAAAAACTGTTTTTT
CAISESRVRDEKLFF
>TRBV7-9|TRBJ2-1|-|-
TGTGCCAGCAGCTTACTGGCAGGGTCCTACAATGAGCAGTTCTTC
CASSLLAGSYNEQFF
>TRBV5-1|TRBJ2-5|-|-
TGCGCCAGCAGCTTCGGGGTTAGAGAGACCCAGTACTTC
CASSFGVRETQYF
>TRBV9|TRBJ1-5|TRBD1|-
TGTGCCAGCAGCGTAGGACAGGGTGATCAGCCCCAGCATTTT
CASSVGQGDQPQHF
>TRBV21-1|TRBJ1-1|-|-
TGTGCCAGCAGCAAACAAGCTTTCTTT
CASSKQAFF
>TRBV9|TRBJ2-3|-|-
TGTGCCAGCAGCGTGGGCGGGCCTAGCACAGATACGCAGTATTTT
CASSVGGPSTDTQYF
>TRBV2|TRBJ2-7|TRBD2|-
TGTGCCAGCAGCGAACTAGCGAGCTCCTACGAGCAGTACTTC
CASSELASSYEQYF
>TRBV19|TRBJ2-7|TRBD1|-
TGTGCCAGTAGTATAAAGGCGACAGGGGGCTTCGAGCAGTACTTC
CASSIKATGGFEQYF
>TRBV19|TRBJ2-7|TRBD2|large
TGTGCCAGTAGTATCCGACTAGCGGGGATTTACGAGCAGTACTTC
CASSIRLAGIYEQYF
>TRBV27|TRBJ2-1|-|once
TGTGCCAGCAGTTTATCGGCCCGCAATGAGCAGTTCTTC
CASSLSARNEQFF
>TRBV9|TRBJ2-2|-|-
TGTGCCAGCAGCGTAGGGCTAGATGGCACCGGGGAGCTGTTTTTT
CASSVGLDGTGELFF
>TRBV6-5|TRBJ2-2|-|medium-sized
TGTGCCAGCAGCTCGGACAGCACCGGGGAGCTGTTTTTT
CASSSDSTGELFF
>TRBV10-3|TRBJ2-7|TRBD1|once
TGTGCCTCCCGGGACAGGGGGAGTTACGAGCAGTACTTC
CASRDRGSYEQYF
>TRBV10-2|TRBJ1-2|-|-
TGCGCCAGCAGTGAGTTCCTGGCGGACCTCTACACCTTC
CASSEFLADLYTF
>TRBV27|TRBJ2-7|-|once
TGTGCCAGCAGTTCTGGGGAACCCTACGAGCAGTACTTC
CASSSGEPYEQYF
>TRBV7-8|TRBJ2-1|-|-
TGTGCCAGCAGCTTAACACAGGGCCCCTCGGATGAGCAGTTCTTC
CASSLTQGPSDEQFF
>TRBV4-3|TRBJ2-7|-|once
TGCGCCAGCAGCCCCCCGACAGGAACCTACGAGCAGTACTTC
CASSPPTGTYEQYF
>TRBV28|TRBJ1-4|-|-
TGTGCCAGCAGTTTCTCTCGAGGGGGAACTAATGAAAAACTGTTTTTT
CASSFSRGGTNEKLFF
>TRBV5-1|TRBJ2-7|TRBD1|-
TGCGCCAGCAGCCCCGGACAGGGGGCTTCACGCGAGCAGTACTTC
CASSPGQGASREQYF
>TRBV6-5|TRBJ2-4|-|-
TGTGCCAGCAGTTTGGGAGGACAGGCAAACATTCAGTACTTC
CASSLGGQANIQYF
>TRBV28|TRBJ1-5|-|-
TGTGCCAGCAGTCCCTCGAGTAGCAATCAGCCCCAGCATTTT
CASSPSSSNQPQHF
>TRBV5-4|TRBJ1-4|TRBD1|-
TGTGCCAGCAGCTTTAGGACAGGTGACCCAACTAATGAAAAACTGTTTTTT
CASSFRTGDPTNEKLFF
>TRBV28|TRBJ2-7|-|-
TGTGCCAGCAGTTTATCGGTTGGGACGTACTCCTACGAGCAGTACTTC
CASSLSVGTYSYEQYF
>TRBV29-1|TRBJ2-1|TRBD2|-
TGCAGCGTTGAAGATCGGGGACTAGCGGGGGTCAATGAGCAGTTCTTC
CSVEDRGLAGVNEQFF
>TRBV5-1|TRBJ2-1|-|-
TGCGCCAGCGAGCGGACAACCGGCTCCTACAATGAGCAGTTCTTC
CASERTTGSYNEQFF
>TRBV5-1|TRBJ1-1|-|-
TGCGCCAGCAGCTTGGCCACAGGCGGAACTGAAGCTTTCTTT
CASSLATGGTEAFF
>TRBV2|TRBJ1-2|TRBD1|-
TGTGCCAGCGGGAGGACAGGGCAGGACTATGGCTACACCTTC
CASGRTGQDYGYTF